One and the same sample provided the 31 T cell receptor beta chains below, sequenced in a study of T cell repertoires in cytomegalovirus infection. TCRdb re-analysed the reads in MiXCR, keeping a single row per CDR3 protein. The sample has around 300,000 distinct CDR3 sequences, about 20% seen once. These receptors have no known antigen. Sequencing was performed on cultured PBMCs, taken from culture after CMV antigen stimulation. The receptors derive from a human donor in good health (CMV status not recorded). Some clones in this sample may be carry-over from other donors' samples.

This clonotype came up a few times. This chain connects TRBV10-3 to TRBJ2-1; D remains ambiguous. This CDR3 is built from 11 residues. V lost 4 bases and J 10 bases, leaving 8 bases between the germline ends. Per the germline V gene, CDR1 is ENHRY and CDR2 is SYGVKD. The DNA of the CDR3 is TGTGCCATCAGTGCCTCGGTGGAGCAGTTCTTC. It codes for CAISASVEQFF.

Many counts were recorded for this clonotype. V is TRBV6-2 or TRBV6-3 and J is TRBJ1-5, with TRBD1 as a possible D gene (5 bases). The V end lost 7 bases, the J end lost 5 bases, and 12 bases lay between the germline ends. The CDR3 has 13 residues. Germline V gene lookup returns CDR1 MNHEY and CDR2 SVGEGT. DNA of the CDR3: TGTGCCAGCATTGGACGGGGCGATCAGCCCCAGCATTTT. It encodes CASIGRGDQPQHF.

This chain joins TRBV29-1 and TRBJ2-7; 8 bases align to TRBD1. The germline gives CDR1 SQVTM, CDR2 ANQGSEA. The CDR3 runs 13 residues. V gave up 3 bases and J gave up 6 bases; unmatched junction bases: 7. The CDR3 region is CSVEGQGASEQYF. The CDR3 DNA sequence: TGCAGCGTTGAGGGTCAGGGGGCGTCCGAGCAGTACTTC.

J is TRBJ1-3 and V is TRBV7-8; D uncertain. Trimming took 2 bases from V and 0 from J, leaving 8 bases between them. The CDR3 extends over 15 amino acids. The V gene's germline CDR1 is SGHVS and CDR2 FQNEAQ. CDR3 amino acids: CASSLMDGSGNTIYF. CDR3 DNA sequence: TGTGCCAGCAGCTTAATGGACGGCTCTGGAAACACCATATATTTT.

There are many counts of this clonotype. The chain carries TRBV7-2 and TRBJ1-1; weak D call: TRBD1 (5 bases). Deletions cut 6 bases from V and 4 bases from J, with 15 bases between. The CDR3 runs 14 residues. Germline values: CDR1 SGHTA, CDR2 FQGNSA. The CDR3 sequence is CASSRPTGGTEAFF. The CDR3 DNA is TGTGCCAGCAGTCGTCCTACAGGAGGCACTGAAGCTTTCTTT.

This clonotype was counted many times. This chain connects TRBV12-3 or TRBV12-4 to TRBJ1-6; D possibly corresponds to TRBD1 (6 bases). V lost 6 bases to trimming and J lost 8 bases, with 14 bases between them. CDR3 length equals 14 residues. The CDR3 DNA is TGTGCCAGCAGCCTCCGGGACACGGATTCACCCCTCCACTTT. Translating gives CASSLRDTDSPLHF.

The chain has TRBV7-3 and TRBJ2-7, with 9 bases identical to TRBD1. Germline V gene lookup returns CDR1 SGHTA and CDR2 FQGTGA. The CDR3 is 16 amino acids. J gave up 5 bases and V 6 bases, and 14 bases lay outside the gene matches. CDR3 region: CASSPNVGTGSDEQYF. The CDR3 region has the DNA TGTGCCAGCAGTCCAAACGTGGGGACAGGGTCGGACGAGCAGTACTTC.

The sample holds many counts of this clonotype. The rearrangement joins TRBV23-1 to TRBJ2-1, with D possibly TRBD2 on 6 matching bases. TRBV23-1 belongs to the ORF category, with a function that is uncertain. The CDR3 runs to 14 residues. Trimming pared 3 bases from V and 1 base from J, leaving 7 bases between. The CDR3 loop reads CASSHRGSYNEQFF. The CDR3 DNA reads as TGCGCCAGCAGTCATCGGGGGTCCTACAATGAGCAGTTCTTC.

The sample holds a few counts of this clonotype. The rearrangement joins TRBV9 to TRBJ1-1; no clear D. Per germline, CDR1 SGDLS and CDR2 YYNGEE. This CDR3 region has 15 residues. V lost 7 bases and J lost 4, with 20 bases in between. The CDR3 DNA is TGTGCCAGCTCTCAAACCGGGCGGTTGGGCACTGAAGCTTTCTTT. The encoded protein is CASSQTGRLGTEAFF. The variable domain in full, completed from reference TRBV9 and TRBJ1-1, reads DSGVTQTPKHLITATGQRVTLRCSPRSGDLSVYWYQQSLDQGLQFLIQYYNGEERAKGNILERFSAQQFPDLHSELNLSSLELGDSALYFCASSQTGRLGTEAFFGQGTRLTVV.

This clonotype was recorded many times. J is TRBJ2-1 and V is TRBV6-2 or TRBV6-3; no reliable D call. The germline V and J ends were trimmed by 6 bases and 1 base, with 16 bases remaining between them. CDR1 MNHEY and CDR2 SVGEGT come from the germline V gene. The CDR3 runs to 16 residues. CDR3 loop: CASSQTPLGSYNEQFF. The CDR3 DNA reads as TGTGCCAGCAGCCAGACCCCTTTGGGGTCCTACAATGAGCAGTTCTTC.

For the CDR3, the DNA is TGTGCCAGCAGCTTAGGAGTTCAGTTGGGTGAGCAGTTCTTC. It yields the protein CASSLGVQLGEQFF. The chain uses TRBV7-8 and TRBJ2-1; D call uncertain. Germline lookup yields CDR1 SGHVS and CDR2 FQNEAQ. This CDR3 is built from 14 residues. The germline V and J ends were trimmed by 1 base and 9 bases, with 13 bases remaining between them.

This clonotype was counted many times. As DNA, the CDR3 is TGTGCCAGCAGCCCCAGACTAGCGGGAGAGGATACGCAGTATTTT. It translates to CASSPRLAGEDTQYF. The chain combines TRBV7-2 with TRBJ2-3, with TRBD2 identical over 12 bases. The length of the CDR3 is 15 residues. Germline V gene lookup returns CDR1 SGHTA and CDR2 FQGNSA. Germline trimming cut 5 bases from V and 6 bases from J; bases unmatched to any gene: 6. The variable domain in full, completed from reference TRBV7-2 and TRBJ2-3, reads GAGVSQSPSNKVTEKGKDVELRCDPISGHTALYWYRQSLGQGLEFLIYFQGNSAPDKSGLPSDRFSAERTGGSVSTLTIQRTQQEDSAVYLCASSPRLAGEDTQYFGPGTRLTVL.

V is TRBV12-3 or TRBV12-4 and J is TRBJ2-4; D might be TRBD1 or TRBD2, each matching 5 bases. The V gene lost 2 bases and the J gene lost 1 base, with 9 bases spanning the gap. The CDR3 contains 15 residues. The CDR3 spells CASSLRDLAKNIQYF. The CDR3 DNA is TGTGCCAGCAGTTTAAGGGACCTCGCCAAAAACATTCAGTACTTC.

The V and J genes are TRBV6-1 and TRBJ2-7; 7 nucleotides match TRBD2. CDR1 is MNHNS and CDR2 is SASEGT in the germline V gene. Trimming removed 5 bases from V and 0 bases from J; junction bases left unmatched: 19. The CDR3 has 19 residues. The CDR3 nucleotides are TGTGCCAGCAGTACTCTCCAGCCGGGGGGAAGTGTCCTCTCCTACGAGCAGTACGTC. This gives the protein CASSTLQPGGSVLSYEQYV.

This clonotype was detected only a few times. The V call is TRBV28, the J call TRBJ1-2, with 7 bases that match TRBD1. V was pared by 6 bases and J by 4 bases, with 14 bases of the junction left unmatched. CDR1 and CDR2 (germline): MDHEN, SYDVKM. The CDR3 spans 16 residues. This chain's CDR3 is CASRHPQGLRVYGYTF. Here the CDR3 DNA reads TGTGCCAGCAGGCACCCACAGGGGTTAAGGGTCTATGGCTACACCTTC.

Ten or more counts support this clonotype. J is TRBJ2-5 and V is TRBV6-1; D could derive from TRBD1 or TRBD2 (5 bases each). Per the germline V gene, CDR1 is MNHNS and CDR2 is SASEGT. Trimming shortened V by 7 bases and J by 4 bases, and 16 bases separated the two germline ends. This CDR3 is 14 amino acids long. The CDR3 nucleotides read TGTGCCAGCAATAGCCCGGGACGGGGAGAGACCCAGTACTTC. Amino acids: CASNSPGRGETQYF.

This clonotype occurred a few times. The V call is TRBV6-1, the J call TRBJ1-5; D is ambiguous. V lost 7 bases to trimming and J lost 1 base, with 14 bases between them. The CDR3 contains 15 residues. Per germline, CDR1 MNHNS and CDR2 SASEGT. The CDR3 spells CASIFILGSNQPQHF. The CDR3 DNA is TGTGCCAGCATATTTATCTTAGGGAGCAATCAGCCCCAGCATTTT.

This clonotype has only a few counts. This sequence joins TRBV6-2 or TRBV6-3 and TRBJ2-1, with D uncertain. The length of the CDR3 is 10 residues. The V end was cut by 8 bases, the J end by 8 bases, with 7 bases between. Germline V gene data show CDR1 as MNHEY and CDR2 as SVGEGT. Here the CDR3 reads CASGPHEQFF. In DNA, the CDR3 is TGTGCCAGCGGACCCCATGAGCAGTTCTTC.

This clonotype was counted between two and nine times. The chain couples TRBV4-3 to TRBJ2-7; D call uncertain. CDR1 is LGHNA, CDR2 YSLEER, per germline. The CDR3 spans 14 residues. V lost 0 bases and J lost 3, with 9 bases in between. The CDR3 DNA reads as TGCGCCAGCAGCCAAGAGCAGGCGAACTACGAGCAGTACTTC. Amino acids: CASSQEQANYEQYF.

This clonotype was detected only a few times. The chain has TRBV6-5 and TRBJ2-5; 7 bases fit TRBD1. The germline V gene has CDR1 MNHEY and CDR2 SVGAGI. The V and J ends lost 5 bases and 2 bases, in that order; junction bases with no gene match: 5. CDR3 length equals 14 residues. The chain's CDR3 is CASSTGTDQETQYF. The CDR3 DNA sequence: TGTGCCAGCAGTACGGGGACAGATCAAGAGACCCAGTACTTC.

This chain's CDR3 is CASSQEAGGGAYSPLHF. Written as DNA, the CDR3 is TGCGCCAGCAGCCAAGAGGCCGGGGGGGGGGCGTATTCACCCCTCCACTTT. The V call is TRBV4-1, the J call TRBJ1-6; D is perhaps TRBD1 (6 bases). V was pared by 0 bases and J by 8 bases, with 17 bases between. Germline CDR1 is MGHRA and CDR2 is YSYEKL. CDR3 length: 17 residues.

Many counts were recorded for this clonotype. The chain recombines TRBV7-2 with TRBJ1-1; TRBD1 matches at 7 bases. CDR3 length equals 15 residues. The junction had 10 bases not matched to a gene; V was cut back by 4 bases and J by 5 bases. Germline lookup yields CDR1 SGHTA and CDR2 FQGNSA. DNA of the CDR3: TGTGCCAGCAGCTCCGACAGGGTGATAGGAACTGAAGCTTTCTTT. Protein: CASSSDRVIGTEAFF.

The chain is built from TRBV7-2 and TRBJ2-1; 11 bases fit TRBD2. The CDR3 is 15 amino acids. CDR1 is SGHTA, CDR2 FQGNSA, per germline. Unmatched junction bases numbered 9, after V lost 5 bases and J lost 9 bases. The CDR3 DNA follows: TGTGCCAGCAGCCCCATAGCGGGAGGGCCGCGTGAGCAGTTCTTC. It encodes CASSPIAGGPREQFF.

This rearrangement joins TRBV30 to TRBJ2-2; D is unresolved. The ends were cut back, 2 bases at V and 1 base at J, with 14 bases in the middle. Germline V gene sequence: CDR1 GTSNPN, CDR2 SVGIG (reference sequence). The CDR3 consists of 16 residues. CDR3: CAWSSTMGLNTGELFF. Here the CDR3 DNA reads TGTGCCTGGAGTTCGACGATGGGCCTGAACACCGGGGAGCTGTTTTTT.

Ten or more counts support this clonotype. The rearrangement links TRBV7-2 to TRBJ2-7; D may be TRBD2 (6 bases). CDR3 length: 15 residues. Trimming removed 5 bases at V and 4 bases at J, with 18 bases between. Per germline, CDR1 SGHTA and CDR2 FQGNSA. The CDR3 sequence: CASSLLAGGTYEQYF. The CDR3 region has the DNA TGTGCCAGCAGCCTCCTGGCGGGCGGGACGTACGAGCAGTACTTC.

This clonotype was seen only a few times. This CDR3 is CASSPGVRVNTEAFF. The CDR3 DNA reads as TGTGCCAGCAGTCCAGGGGTACGGGTGAACACTGAAGCTTTCTTT. The rearrangement links TRBV9 to TRBJ1-1; perhaps TRBD1 as D (6 bases). This CDR3 spans 15 amino acids. Trimming cost V 5 bases and J 0 bases, with 14 bases left between them. CDR1 is SGDLS and CDR2 is YYNGEE in the germline V gene.

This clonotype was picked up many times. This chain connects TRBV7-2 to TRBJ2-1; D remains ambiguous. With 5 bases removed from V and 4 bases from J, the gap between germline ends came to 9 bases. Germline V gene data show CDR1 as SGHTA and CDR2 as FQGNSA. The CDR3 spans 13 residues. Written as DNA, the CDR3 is TGTGCCAGCAGCACACAACGTTACAATGAGCAGTTCTTC. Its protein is CASSTQRYNEQFF.

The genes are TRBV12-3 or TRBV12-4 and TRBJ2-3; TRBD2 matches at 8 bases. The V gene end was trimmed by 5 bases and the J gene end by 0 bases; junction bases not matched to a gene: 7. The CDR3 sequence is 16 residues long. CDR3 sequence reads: CASSAQLAESTDTQYF. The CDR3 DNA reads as TGTGCCAGCAGTGCGCAACTAGCGGAAAGCACAGATACGCAGTATTTT.

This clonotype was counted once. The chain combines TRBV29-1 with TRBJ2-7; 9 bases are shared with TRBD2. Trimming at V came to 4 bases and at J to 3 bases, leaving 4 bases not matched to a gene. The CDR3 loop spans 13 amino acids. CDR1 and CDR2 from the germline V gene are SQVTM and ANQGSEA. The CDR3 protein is CSVVAGGIYEQYF. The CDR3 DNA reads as TGCAGCGTTGTGGCGGGAGGGATCTACGAGCAGTACTTC.

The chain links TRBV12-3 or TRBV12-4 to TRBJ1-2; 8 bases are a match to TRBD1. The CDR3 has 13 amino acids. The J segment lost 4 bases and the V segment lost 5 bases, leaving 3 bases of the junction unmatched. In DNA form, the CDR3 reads TGTGCCAGCAGTGACAGGGGACCCTATGGCTACACCTTC. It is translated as CASSDRGPYGYTF.

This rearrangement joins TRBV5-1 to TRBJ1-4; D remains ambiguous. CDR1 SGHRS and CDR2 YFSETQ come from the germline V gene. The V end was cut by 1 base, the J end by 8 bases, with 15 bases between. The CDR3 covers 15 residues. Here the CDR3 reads CASSLRSAMREKLFF. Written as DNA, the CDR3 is TGCGCCAGCAGCTTGCGGTCGGCTATGAGGGAAAAACTGTTTTTT.